The 24 T cell receptor beta chains given below trace back to one sample, sequenced in a study of blood T cell repertoires in COVID-19. The assay was immunoSEQ multiplex PCR, and TCRdb's table has in-frame clones only and misses some. The table lists about 310,000 clones, around 90% of them singletons. Sequenced material: PBMCs or T cells enriched from blood (not recorded which). Source of these receptors: a woman under 30 with acute COVID-19.

The V gene is TRBV10-1, the J gene TRBJ2-7; D is undetermined. Germline V gives CDR1 WNHNN, CDR2 SYGVQD (reference sequence). The CDR3 contains 12 residues. V was cut by 3 bases and J by 2 bases, with 5 bases left in between. The DNA for the CDR3 is TGCGCCAGCAGTGATTCAACCTACGAGCAGTACTTC. Translation: CASSDSTYEQYF.

This chain links TRBV9 with TRBJ2-1; 13 bases line up with TRBD2. This CDR3 region has 15 residues. Unmatched junction bases numbered 2, after V lost 2 bases and J lost 6 bases. Germline CDR1 is SGDLS and CDR2 is YYNGEE. The DNA for the CDR3 is TGTGCCAGCAGCGTGGGGACTAGCGGGGCCAATGAGCAGTTCTTC. Protein: CASSVGTSGANEQFF.

The V and J genes are TRBV5-4 and TRBJ1-1; 7 bases agree with TRBD1. With 4 bases clipped from V and 5 bases from J, the junction kept 5 bases outside the gene matches. The CDR3 has 13 residues. Germline-derived CDR1 and CDR2 are SGHNT and YYREEE (reference sequence). The CDR3 sequence: CASSPDRVTEAFF. The CDR3 bases are TGTGCCAGCAGCCCCGACAGGGTAACTGAAGCTTTCTTT.

J is TRBJ1-4 and V is TRBV2; 8 positions agree with TRBD1. With 6 bases clipped from V and 7 bases from J, the junction kept 4 bases outside the gene matches. The CDR3 covers 13 residues. Germline V gene sequence: CDR1 SNHLY, CDR2 FYNNEI. CDR3 DNA: TGTGCCAGCAGCGCCGGACAGGGTGAAAAACTGTTTTTT. Translated, it gives CASSAGQGEKLFF.

The CDR3 DNA reads TGTGCCAGCTCAGCCGGAGTCAACTTTGGCAATCAGCCCCAGCATTTT. Its translation is CASSAGVNFGNQPQHF. This chain joins TRBV18 and TRBJ1-5; no clear D gene. The V end was cut by 5 bases, the J end by 2 bases, with 16 bases between. Germline V gene sequence: CDR1 KGHSH, CDR2 LQKENI. The CDR3 spans 16 residues.

The V and J genes are TRBV18 and TRBJ2-4, with 7 positions matching TRBD2. Per germline, CDR1 KGHSH and CDR2 LQKENI. With 1 base clipped from V and 5 bases from J, the junction kept 5 bases outside the gene matches. The CDR3 has 15 amino acids. Written as DNA, the CDR3 is TGTGCCAGCTCACCACGAGCGGGGCGGGAAAACATTCAGTACTTC. Its protein product is CASSPRAGRENIQYF.

This clone was seen only once. The CDR3 is CASSDRTFDTGELFF. CDR3 DNA sequence: TGTGCCAGCAGTGATCGTACATTTGACACCGGGGAGCTGTTTTTT. The genes are TRBV2 and TRBJ2-2, with D unresolved. There are 15 residues in the CDR3. V shed 3 bases and J shed 3 bases, with 11 bases lying between them. Per the germline V gene, CDR1 is SNHLY and CDR2 is FYNNEI.

The chain has TRBV2 and TRBJ2-3; 10 nucleotides match TRBD2. The germline V gene has CDR1 SNHLY and CDR2 FYNNEI. V trimming: 9 bases; J trimming: 0 bases; junction bases outside the gene matches: 9. The CDR3 sequence is 16 residues long. The CDR3 DNA is TGTGCCAGGGGGAATTCAGCGGGAGGGAGCACAGATACGCAGTATTTT. Protein: CARGNSAGGSTDTQYF.

This clone appeared a single time. This chain links TRBV21-1 with TRBJ2-7; the table's D call, TRBD2, was not checked against the DNA. TRBV21-1 is a listed pseudogene. This CDR3 contains 15 residues. The CDR3 sequence: CASSKEKREGYEQYF. CDR3 in DNA: TGTGCCAGCAGCAAAGAGAAGCGGGAGGGGTACGAGCAGTACTTC.

The chain uses TRBV10-3 and TRBJ1-1, with D unclear. CDR1 is ENHRY, CDR2 SYGVKD, per germline. V shed 3 bases and J shed 7 bases, with 9 bases lying between them. This CDR3 region has 12 residues. The CDR3 loop is CAISEEGIEAFF. In DNA, the CDR3 is TGTGCCATCAGTGAAGAGGGAATTGAAGCTTTCTTT.

The gene calls are TRBV11-3 and TRBJ1-6; TRBD1 agrees at 12 bases. Germline CDR1 and CDR2: SGHNT and YENEEA. Trimming removed 0 bases from V and 0 bases from J; junction bases left unmatched: 9. The CDR3 loop spans 21 amino acids. As DNA, the CDR3 is TGTGCCAGCAGCTTAGATAAACCGGGACAGGGGGCGAGCTCCTATAATTCACCCCTCCACTTT. Amino acids: CASSLDKPGQGASSYNSPLHF.

The chain is built from TRBV10-2 and TRBJ1-1, with TRBD1 matching 8 bases. Germline values: CDR1 WSHSY, CDR2 SAAADI. V dropped 7 bases and J dropped 4; count of bases not matched to a gene: 14. The CDR3 runs to 16 residues. In nucleotides, the CDR3 is TGCGCCAGCATCCCAGGGGGCGAGATCTGGAGCACTGAAGCTTTCTTT. Translated: CASIPGGEIWSTEAFF.

This chain connects TRBV15 to TRBJ2-3; 9 nucleotides agree with TRBD2. Germline-derived CDR1 and CDR2 are LNHNV and YYDKDF (reference sequence). The CDR3 consists of 20 residues. After removal of 0 bases from V and 1 base from J, the junction contained 14 bases not matched to a gene. CDR3 sequence: CATSRDGGSGSGRGTDTQYF. The CDR3 nucleotides are TGTGCCACCAGCAGAGATGGAGGTAGCGGGAGTGGTAGGGGCACAGATACGCAGTATTTT.

This chain links TRBV7-2 with TRBJ1-6; 7 nucleotides match TRBD1. The CDR3 length is 16 residues. Germline V gene sequence: CDR1 SGHTA, CDR2 FQGNSA. V gave up 5 bases and J gave up 7 bases; unmatched junction bases: 11. The DNA of the CDR3 is TGTGCCAGCAGCCTGAACACCGGGACAGCCAATTCACCCCTCCACTTT. Translating gives CASSLNTGTANSPLHF.

V usage is TRBV5-1 and J usage is TRBJ2-3, with D tentatively TRBD1 (6 bases). V lost 0 bases and J 2 bases, leaving 19 bases between the germline ends. CDR1 SGHRS and CDR2 YFSETQ come from the germline V gene. This CDR3 region has 18 residues. CDR3 DNA sequence: TGCGCCAGCAGCTTGGGTGGGCCCAGGGACACCCTCACAGATACGCAGTATTTT. This gives the protein CASSLGGPRDTLTDTQYF.

The chain couples TRBV11-2 to TRBJ2-7, with 11 bases fitting TRBD2. The germline gives CDR1 SGHAT, CDR2 FQNNGV. The J segment lost 7 bases and the V segment lost 5 bases, leaving 16 bases of the junction unmatched. The CDR3 runs to 17 residues. CDR3 nucleotide sequence: TGTGCCAGCAGCCAAGCGCGTCATAGCGGGAGGGCTGGTGAGCAGTACTTC. It yields the protein CASSQARHSGRAGEQYF.

The CDR3 sequence is CATSDLRAGVSSSTDTQYF. In DNA, the CDR3 is TGTGCCACCAGTGATTTGCGAGCGGGAGTCTCCTCTAGCACAGATACGCAGTATTTT. The chain links TRBV24-1 to TRBJ2-3; TRBD2 matches at 8 bases. In germline, CDR1 is KGHDR, CDR2 SFDVKD. The junction had 10 bases not matched to a gene; V was cut back by 0 bases and J by 0 bases. The CDR3 runs to 19 residues.

V and J are TRBV25-1 and TRBJ1-2; a weak D match, TRBD1 (5 bases). The CDR3 is made up of 17 amino acids. V lost 0 bases to trimming and J lost 0 bases, with 14 bases between them. Germline CDR1 MGHDK, CDR2 SYGVNS. Here the CDR3 DNA reads TGTGCCAGCAGTGAATACTGGACGGGGGGGTCTAACTATGGCTACACCTTC. This sequence encodes CASSEYWTGGSNYGYTF.

The gene calls are TRBV10-3 and TRBJ1-4; no definite D call. The germline V and J ends were trimmed by 0 bases and 0 bases, with 5 bases remaining between them. Germline CDR1 is ENHRY and CDR2 is SYGVKD. The CDR3 has 15 amino acids. The CDR3 reads CAISESASTNEKLFF. The CDR3 DNA reads TGTGCCATCAGTGAGTCGGCTTCAACTAATGAAAAACTGTTTTTT.

The CDR3 sequence is CASSPASGSLRSYEQYF. DNA for the CDR3: TGTGCCAGCTCACCGGCTAGCGGGAGCTTGAGGTCCTACGAGCAGTACTTC. The chain uses TRBV18 and TRBJ2-7, with 10 bases fitting TRBD2. Germline CDR1 is KGHSH and CDR2 is LQKENI. Unmatched junction bases numbered 9, after V lost 3 bases and J lost 1 base. The CDR3 is made up of 17 amino acids.

The V call is TRBV7-9, the J call TRBJ1-1; 7 positions agree with TRBD1. The junction had 6 bases not matched to a gene; V was cut back by 1 base and J by 1 base. The CDR3 totals 16 residues. Germline V lookup: CDR1 SEHNR, CDR2 FQNEAQ (reference sequence). CDR3 amino acids: CASSLGRGGQNTEAFF. In DNA, the CDR3 is TGTGCCAGCAGCTTAGGTCGAGGGGGCCAGAACACTGAAGCTTTCTTT.

The V and J genes are TRBV11-3 and TRBJ2-7; 9 nucleotides agree with TRBD2. The CDR3 is made up of 13 amino acids. The germline V gene encodes CDR1 SGHNT and CDR2 YENEEA. J was trimmed by 6 bases and V by 5 bases; bases with no gene match: 5. The CDR3 here is CASSRRTSVEQYF. Written as DNA, the CDR3 is TGTGCCAGCAGCCGACGGACTAGCGTCGAGCAGTACTTC.

This clone has only one observation. The V call is TRBV30, the J call TRBJ2-7, with TRBD1 identical over 9 bases. CDR3 length equals 15 residues. V gave up 2 bases and J gave up 3 bases; unmatched junction bases: 8. In germline, CDR1 is GTSNPN, CDR2 SVGIG (reference sequence). The CDR3, as DNA: TGTGCCTGGAGTAAACCGGGACAGGGCAGCTACGAGCAGTACTTC. Its protein is CAWSKPGQGSYEQYF.

V is TRBV28 and J is TRBJ2-1; TRBD1 matches at 10 bases. CDR3 size: 21 residues. From germline, CDR1 is MDHEN and CDR2 SYDVKM. Trimming removed 2 bases from V and 1 base from J; junction bases left unmatched: 17. CDR3 amino acids: CASSLRRTGGTAGISYNEQFF. CDR3 DNA: TGTGCCAGCAGTTTACGCCGGACAGGGGGGACGGCGGGAATTTCCTACAATGAGCAGTTCTTC.